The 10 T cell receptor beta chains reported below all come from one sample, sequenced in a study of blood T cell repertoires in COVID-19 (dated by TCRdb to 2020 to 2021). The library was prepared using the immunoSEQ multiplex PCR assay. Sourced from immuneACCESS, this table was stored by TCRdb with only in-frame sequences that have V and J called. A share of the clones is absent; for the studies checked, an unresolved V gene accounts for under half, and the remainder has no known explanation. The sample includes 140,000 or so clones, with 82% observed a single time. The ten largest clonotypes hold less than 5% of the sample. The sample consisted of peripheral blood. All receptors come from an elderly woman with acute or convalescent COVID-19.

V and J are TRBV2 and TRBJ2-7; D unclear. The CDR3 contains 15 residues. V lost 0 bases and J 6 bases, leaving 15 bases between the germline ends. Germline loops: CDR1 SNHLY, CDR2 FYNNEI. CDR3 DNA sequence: TGTGCCAGCAGTGAAGCGCAGGATTTGACATCCGAGCAGTACTTC. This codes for CASSEAQDLTSEQYF.

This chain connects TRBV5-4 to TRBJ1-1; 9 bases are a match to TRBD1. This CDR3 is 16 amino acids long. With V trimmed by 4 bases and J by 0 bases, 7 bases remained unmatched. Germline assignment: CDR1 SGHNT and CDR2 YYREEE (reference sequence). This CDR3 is CASSPGQGRMNTEAFF. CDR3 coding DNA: TGTGCCAGCAGCCCGGGACAGGGTCGGATGAACACTGAAGCTTTCTTT.

The CDR3 DNA reads as TGCGCCAGCAGCCCGACAGCCCGCCAAGAGACCCAGTACTTC. It codes for CASSPTARQETQYF. The chain recombines TRBV10-2 with TRBJ2-5; D possibly corresponds to TRBD1 (5 bases). This CDR3 region has 14 residues. Germline V CDR1 and CDR2: WSHSY, SAAADI. V was clipped by 6 bases and J by 1 base, with 12 bases between them.

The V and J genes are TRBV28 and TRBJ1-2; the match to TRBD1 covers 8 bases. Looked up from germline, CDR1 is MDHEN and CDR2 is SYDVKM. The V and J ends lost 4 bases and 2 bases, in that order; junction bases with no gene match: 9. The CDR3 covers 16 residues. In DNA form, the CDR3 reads TGTGCCAGCAGTTCCATCGGGACAGGAGACAACTATGGCTACACCTTC. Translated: CASSSIGTGDNYGYTF.

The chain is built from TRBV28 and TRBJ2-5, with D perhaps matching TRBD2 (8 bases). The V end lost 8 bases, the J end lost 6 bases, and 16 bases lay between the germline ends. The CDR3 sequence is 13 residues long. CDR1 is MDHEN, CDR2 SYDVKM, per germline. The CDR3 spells CASVVAGQKTQYF. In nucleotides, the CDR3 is TGTGCCAGCGTGGTAGCGGGACAGAAGACCCAGTACTTC.

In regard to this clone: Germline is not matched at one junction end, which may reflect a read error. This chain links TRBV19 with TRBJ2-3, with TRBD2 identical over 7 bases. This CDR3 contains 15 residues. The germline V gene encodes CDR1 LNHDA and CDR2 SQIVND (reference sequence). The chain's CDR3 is CASSLEGGTMDTQYF. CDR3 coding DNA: TGTGCCAGTAGTCTAGAGGGAGGGACGATGGATACGCAGTATTTT.

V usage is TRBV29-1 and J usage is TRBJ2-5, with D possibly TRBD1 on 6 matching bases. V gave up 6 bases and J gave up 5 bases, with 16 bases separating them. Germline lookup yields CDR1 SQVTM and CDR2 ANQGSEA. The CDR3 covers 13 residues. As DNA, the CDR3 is TGCAGCGTGGAGGTACAGGGCTTGGAGACCCAGTACTTC. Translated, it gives CSVEVQGLETQYF.

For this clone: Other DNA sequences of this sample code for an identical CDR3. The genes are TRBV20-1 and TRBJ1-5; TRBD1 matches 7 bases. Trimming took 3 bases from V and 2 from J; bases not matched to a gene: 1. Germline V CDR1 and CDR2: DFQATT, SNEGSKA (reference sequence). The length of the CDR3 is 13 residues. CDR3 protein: CSASDRGNQPQHF. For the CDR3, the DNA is TGCAGTGCTAGTGACAGGGGCAATCAGCCCCAGCATTTT.

CDR3 loop: CASSPTGTSYNSPLHF. CDR3 nucleotides: TGTGCCAGTAGTCCGACAGGGACCTCCTATAATTCACCCCTCCACTTT. The chain carries TRBV19 and TRBJ1-6; 7 positions agree with TRBD1. This CDR3 comprises 16 residues. With V trimmed by 5 bases and J by 0 bases, 4 bases remained unmatched. Germline V CDR1 and CDR2: LNHDA, SQIVND (reference sequence). Filled out from reference TRBV19 and TRBJ1-6, the complete variable domain reads DGGITQSPKYLFRKEGQNVTLSCEQNLNHDAMYWYRQDPGQGLRLIYYSQIVNDFQKGDIAEGYSVSREKKESFPLTVTSAQKNPTAFYLCASSPTGTSYNSPLHFGNGTRLTVT.

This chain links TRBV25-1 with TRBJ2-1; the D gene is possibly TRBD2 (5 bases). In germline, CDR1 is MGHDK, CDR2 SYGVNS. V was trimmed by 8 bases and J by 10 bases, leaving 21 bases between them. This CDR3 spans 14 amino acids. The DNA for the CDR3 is TGTGCCAGCCGTAGAGGGAGTGAACCCAGCGAGCAGTTCTTC. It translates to CASRRGSEPSEQFF.